This is a list of T cell receptor beta chains from one sample in a study of shared clonotypes between healthy human individuals. Profiled with immunoSEQ multiplex PCR; TCRdb holds only in-frame clones, not every one. Here the sample spans 2 million to 2.5 million clones, 93% being singletons. Sequenced: naive CD4+ T cells from PBMCs. These TCRs come from a man younger than 35 in good health. Some clones in this sample may be carry-over from other donors' samples. Both conserved end residues are part of each CDR3. D genes are given only for firm matches. Not every row has a clone size; where given, it reads once, few, many or a size class.

D gene	V gene	clone size	J gene	CDR3 DNA	CDR3 protein
.	TRBV10-2	.	TRBJ2-5	TGCGCCAGCAGTGAAATTCGGGATTACGAAGAGACCCAGTACTTC	CASSEIRDYEETQYF
TRBD2	TRBV2	.	TRBJ2-5	TGTGCCAGCAGGAAAACCCCGGGGACGGGGGGGGAGACCCAGTACTTC	CASRKTPGTGGETQYF
.	TRBV29-1	.	TRBJ2-7	TGCAGCGTTGTAAGCTTCGGATCCGAGCAGTACTTC	CSVVSFGSEQYF
.	TRBV7-6	.	TRBJ2-7	TGTGCCAGCAGCTTAAGGGGGGGCTCCTACGAGCAGTACTTC	CASSLRGGSYEQYF
.	TRBV7-9	.	TRBJ2-5	TGTGCCAGCAGCTTAGTGATAGCGGAACTAGGATGGGGAGAGACCCAGTACTTC	CASSLVIAELGWGETQYF
.	TRBV6-1	.	TRBJ2-7	TGTGCCAGCATCCGTACGGGACTCGGAGACGAGCAGTACTTC	CASIRTGLGDEQYF
TRBD1	TRBV28	.	TRBJ2-5	TGTGCCAGCCTTTCGGGACAGGTACAAGAGACCCAGTACTTC	CASLSGQVQETQYF
TRBD1	TRBV5-1	.	TRBJ1-2	TGCGCCAGCAGCTTAGGGACAGGGGAGGTCTATGGCTACACCTTC	CASSLGTGEVYGYTF
.	TRBV7-9	.	TRBJ1-2	TGTGCCAGCAGCCCCGGACTTTTAAACTATGGCTACACCTTC	CASSPGLLNYGYTF
.	TRBV6-6	.	TRBJ2-7	TGTGCCAGCAGCTCGAGTGGTTCCACCGAGCAGTACTTC	CASSSSGSTEQYF
TRBD1	TRBV6-5	.	TRBJ1-2	TGTGCCAGCAGTTACGGACAGGGGACCTATGGCTACACCTTC	CASSYGQGTYGYTF
.	TRBV6-1	.	TRBJ2-7	TGTGCCAGCAGTGAAGTGAGGAGCTACGAGCAGTACTTC	CASSEVRSYEQYF
.	TRBV7-9	.	TRBJ1-1	TGTGCCAGCAGCTTAGTATTACCGGATCACACTGAAGCTTTCTTT	CASSLVLPDHTEAFF
TRBD2	TRBV5-1	.	TRBJ2-3	TGCGCCAGCAGCTTGGCAGGACTAGCGGGGCCCACAGATACGCAGTATTTT	CASSLAGLAGPTDTQYF
.	TRBV19	.	TRBJ2-2	TGTGCCAGTAGTATCTTCTGGGGTACTTCGAACACCGGGGAGCTGTTTTTT	CASSIFWGTSNTGELFF
TRBD2	TRBV28	.	TRBJ2-3	TGTGCCAGCAGTTTATGGGGCCTAGCGGGGAGCACAGATACGCAGTATTTT	CASSLWGLAGSTDTQYF
.	TRBV7-8	.	TRBJ2-4	TGTGCCAGCAGCTTAGACAGCCTAAACATTCAGTACTTC	CASSLDSLNIQYF
.	TRBV5-4	.	TRBJ2-1	TGTGCCAGCAGCTTGGTGGGCACATTATCATCCGAGCAGTTCTTC	CASSLVGTLSSEQFF
.	TRBV5-6	.	TRBJ2-1	TGTGCCAGCAGCCGCGACAATGAGCAGTTCTTC	CASSRDNEQFF
TRBD2	TRBV5-1	.	TRBJ2-1	TGCGCCAGCAGATCCGGGACTAGCGTTTACAATGAGCAGTTCTTC	CASRSGTSVYNEQFF
TRBD1	TRBV28	once	TRBJ1-2	TGTGCCAGCAGTCTTGGGACAGGCTATGGCTACACCTTC	CASSLGTGYGYTF
TRBD1	TRBV18	.	TRBJ1-2	TGTGCCAGCTCACCCTCCCCCTGGAGGGGGCGATACTATGGCTACACCTTC	CASSPSPWRGRYYGYTF
TRBD1	TRBV11-3	.	TRBJ1-5	TGTGCCAGCAGCTCCCGGACAGGGCCCATTTACTATAGCAATCAGCCCCAGCATTTT	CASSSRTGPIYYSNQPQHF
.	TRBV30	.	TRBJ1-5	TGTGCCTGGAGTAAATCAGTAAATCAGCCCCAGCATTTT	CAWSKSVNQPQHF
.	TRBV6-1	.	TRBJ2-6	TGTGCCAGCGAGAGCTCTGGGGCCAACGTCCTGACTTTC	CASESSGANVLTF
.	TRBV6-5	.	TRBJ2-7	TGTGCCAGCAGTTACTCCGGGGCCTTCTCCTACGAGCAGTACTTC	CASSYSGAFSYEQYF
TRBD1	TRBV20-1	.	TRBJ1-5	TGCAGTGCCGCTTCCGGGACAGGGAAGCATTTT	CSAASGTGKHF
.	TRBV18	once	TRBJ2-7	TGTGCCAGCTCCCGAGGGGTACTTCTTGGGACCGACGAGCAGTACTTC	CASSRGVLLGTDEQYF